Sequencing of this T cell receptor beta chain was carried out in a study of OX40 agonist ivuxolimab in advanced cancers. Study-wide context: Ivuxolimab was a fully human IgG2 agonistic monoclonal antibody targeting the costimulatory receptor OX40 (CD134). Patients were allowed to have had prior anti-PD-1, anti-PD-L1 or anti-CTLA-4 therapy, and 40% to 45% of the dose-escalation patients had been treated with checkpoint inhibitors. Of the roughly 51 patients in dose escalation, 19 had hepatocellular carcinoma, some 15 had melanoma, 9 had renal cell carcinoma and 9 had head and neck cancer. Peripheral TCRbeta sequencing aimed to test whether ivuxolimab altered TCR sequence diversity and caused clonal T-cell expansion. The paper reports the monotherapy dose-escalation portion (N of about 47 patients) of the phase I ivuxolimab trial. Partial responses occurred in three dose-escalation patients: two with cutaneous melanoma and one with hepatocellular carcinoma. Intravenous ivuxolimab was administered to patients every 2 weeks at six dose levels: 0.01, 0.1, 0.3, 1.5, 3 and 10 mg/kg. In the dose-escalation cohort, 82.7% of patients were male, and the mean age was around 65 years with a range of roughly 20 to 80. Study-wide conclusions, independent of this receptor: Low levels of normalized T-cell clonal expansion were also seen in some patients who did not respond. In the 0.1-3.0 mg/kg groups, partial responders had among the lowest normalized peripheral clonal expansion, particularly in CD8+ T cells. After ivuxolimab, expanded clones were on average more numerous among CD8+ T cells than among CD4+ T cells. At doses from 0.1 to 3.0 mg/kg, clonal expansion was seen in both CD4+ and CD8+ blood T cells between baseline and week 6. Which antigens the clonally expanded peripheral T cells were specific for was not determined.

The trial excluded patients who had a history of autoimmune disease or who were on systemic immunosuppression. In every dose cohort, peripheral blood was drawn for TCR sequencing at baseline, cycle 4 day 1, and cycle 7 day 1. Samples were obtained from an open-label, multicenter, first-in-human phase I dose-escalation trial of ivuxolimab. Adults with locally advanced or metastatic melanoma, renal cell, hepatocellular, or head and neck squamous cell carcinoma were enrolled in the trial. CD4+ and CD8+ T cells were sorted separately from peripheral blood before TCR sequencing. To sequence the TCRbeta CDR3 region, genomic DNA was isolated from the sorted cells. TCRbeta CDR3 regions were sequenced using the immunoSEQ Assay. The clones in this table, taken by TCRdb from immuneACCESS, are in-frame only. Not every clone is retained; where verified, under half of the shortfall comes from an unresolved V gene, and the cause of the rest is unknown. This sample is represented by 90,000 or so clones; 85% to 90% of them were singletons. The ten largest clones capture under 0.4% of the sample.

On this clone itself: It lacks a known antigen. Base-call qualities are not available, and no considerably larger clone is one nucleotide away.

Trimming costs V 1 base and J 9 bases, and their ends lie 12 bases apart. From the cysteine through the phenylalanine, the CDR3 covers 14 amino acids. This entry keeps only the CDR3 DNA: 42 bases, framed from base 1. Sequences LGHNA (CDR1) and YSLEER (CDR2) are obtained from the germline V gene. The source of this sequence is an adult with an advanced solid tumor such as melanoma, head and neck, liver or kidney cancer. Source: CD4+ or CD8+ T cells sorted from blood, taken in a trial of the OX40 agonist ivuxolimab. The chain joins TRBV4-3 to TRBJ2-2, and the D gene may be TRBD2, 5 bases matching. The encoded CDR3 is CASSQGRVSRELFF. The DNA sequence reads TGCGCCAGCAGCCAAGGGCGGGTCTCACGGGAGCTGTTTTTT.